This TCR beta chain originates from a study of blood T cell repertoires in COVID-19. Trimming removed 4 bases from V and 0 bases from J, with 18 bases in between. In germline, CDR1 is MNHEY, CDR2 SMNVEV (reference sequence). The CDR3 is 17 amino acids. Original methodology: Nucleated cell counts were estimated from reference gene primer amplification. Using immunoSEQ multiplex PCR, the repertoire was profiled, and TCRdb retains in-frame clones only, with some absent. V, J and clone size derive from that table, while D and trimming were established from the DNA sequence. The profile shows a few hundred thousand clones, roughly 90% of them singletons.

The chain joins TRBV27 to TRBJ1-2, with D perhaps matching TRBD1 (5 bases). The sample consisted of peripheral blood. The source of this sequence is a woman aged 40-49 years who had recovered from COVID-19. The DNA for the CDR3 is TGTGCCAGCAGTTCACACAGGATGAGGACCGCTAACTATGGCTACACCTTC. As protein: CASSSHRMRTANYGYTF.